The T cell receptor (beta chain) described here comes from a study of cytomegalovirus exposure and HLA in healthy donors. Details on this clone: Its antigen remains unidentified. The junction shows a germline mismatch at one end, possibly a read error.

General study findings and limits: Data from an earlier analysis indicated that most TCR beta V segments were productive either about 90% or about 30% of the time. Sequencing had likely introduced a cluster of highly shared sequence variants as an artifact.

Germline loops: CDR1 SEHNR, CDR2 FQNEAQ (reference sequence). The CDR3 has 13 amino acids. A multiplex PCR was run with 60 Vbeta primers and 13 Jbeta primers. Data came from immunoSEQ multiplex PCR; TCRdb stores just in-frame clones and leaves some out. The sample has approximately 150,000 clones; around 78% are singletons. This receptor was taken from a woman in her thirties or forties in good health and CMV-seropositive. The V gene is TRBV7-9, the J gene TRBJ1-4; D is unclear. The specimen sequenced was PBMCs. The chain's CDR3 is CSSSELVFEELFF. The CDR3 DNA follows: TGTTCCAGCAGCGAATTGGTCTTCGAGGAACTGTTTTTT.